Following are 32 T cell receptor beta chains from one sample sequenced in a study of T cell repertoires in cytomegalovirus infection. One entry per CDR3 protein, called by TCRdb with MiXCR from the reads. The sample yields a few hundred thousand distinct CDR3 sequences, approximately 24% seen once. Sequenced input: CD8+ T cells from PBMCs. The source of these receptors is a human donor in good health (CMV status not recorded). Some clones in this sample may be carry-over from other donors' samples.

This clonotype has only a few counts. The chain uses TRBV20-1 and TRBJ2-3; D might be TRBD1 (6 bases). This CDR3 spans 16 amino acids. The V end was cut by 4 bases, the J end by 6 bases, with 23 bases between. The germline CDR1 and CDR2 sequences are DFQATT and SNEGSKA (reference sequence). DNA of the CDR3: TGCAGTGCTACCGGTCCCCAGGGGCCCACGACGGATACGCAGTATTTT. Protein product: CSATGPQGPTTDTQYF.

The chain has TRBV2 and TRBJ1-1, with D unresolved. Germline V CDR1 and CDR2: SNHLY, FYNNEI. The CDR3 is 13 amino acids. V was cut by 1 base and J by 8 bases, with 11 bases left in between. CDR3 DNA: TGTGCCAGCAGTGAAGGGGGAATCGAGGAAGCTTTCTTT. This sequence encodes CASSEGGIEEAFF.

The chain has TRBV6-4 and TRBJ2-3; a possible D gene is TRBD2 (7 bases). Germline CDR1 reads MRHNA; CDR2 reads SNTAGT. The CDR3 extends over 13 amino acids. In DNA form, the CDR3 reads TGTGCACTACGTAGGGGGGGCCCGACCACGCAGTATTTT. Amino acid sequence: CALRRGGPTTQYF.

The gene calls are TRBV7-9 and TRBJ2-7, with 8 nucleotides matching TRBD2. Germline assignment: CDR1 SEHNR and CDR2 FQNEAQ (reference sequence). Germline trimming cut 8 bases from V and 1 base from J; bases unmatched to any gene: 10. The CDR3 is 15 residues long. CDR3 sequence: CASLRETSDSYEQYF. The DNA for the CDR3 is TGTGCCAGCCTCAGGGAGACTAGCGATTCCTACGAGCAGTACTTC.

There are a few counts of this clonotype. The rearrangement joins TRBV6-6 to TRBJ2-1, with D perhaps assigned TRBD1 or TRBD2 (6 bases each). V was clipped by 2 bases and J by 0 bases, with 8 bases between them. This CDR3 has 15 residues. Germline CDR1 MNHNY, CDR2 SVGAGI (reference sequence). Written as DNA, the CDR3 is TGTGCCAGCAGTTACGGGGGGCCCTCCTACAATGAGCAGTTCTTC. Translation: CASSYGGPSYNEQFF.

CDR3: CSARERGASTYTQYF. The DNA for the CDR3 is TGCAGTGCTAGAGAGCGGGGGGCATCCACGTATACGCAGTATTTT. The genes are TRBV20-1 and TRBJ2-3; 8 bases match TRBD2. Trimming at V came to 0 bases and at J to 7 bases, leaving 9 bases not matched to a gene. The CDR3 is made up of 15 amino acids. Per germline, CDR1 DFQATT and CDR2 SNEGSKA (reference sequence).

This clonotype has only one observation. V gene TRBV12-3 or TRBV12-4 combines with J gene TRBJ2-3; 8 bases fit TRBD2. The J segment lost 6 bases and the V segment lost 2 bases, leaving 10 bases of the junction unmatched. This CDR3 region has 16 residues. CDR3 residues: CASSLSGGPTPDTQYF. CDR3 coding DNA: TGTGCCAGCAGTTTAAGCGGGGGCCCGACGCCCGATACGCAGTATTTT.

This chain connects TRBV7-9 to TRBJ1-2; TRBD1 matches at 8 bases. Trimming at V came to 5 bases and at J to 6 bases, leaving 14 bases not matched to a gene. This CDR3 is 16 amino acids long. CDR1 is SEHNR, CDR2 FQNEAQ, per germline (reference sequence). CDR3 nucleotides: TGTGCCAGCAGCCAAACCCTAGGACAGGGAGGAAATGGCTACACCTTC. This translates into CASSQTLGQGGNGYTF.

There are a few counts of this clonotype. The junction does not match germline at one end; this may be a read error. The chain links TRBV19 to TRBJ1-1, with 10 bases fitting TRBD1. CDR1 LNHDA and CDR2 SQIVND come from the germline V gene (reference sequence). This CDR3 comprises 17 residues. CDR3 sequence reads: CASRIETGGAGDTEAFF. The CDR3 coding sequence is TGTGCCAGTAGAATAGAGACAGGGGGCGCGGGGGACACTGAAGCTTTCTTT.

This clonotype was detected many times. The chain couples TRBV7-6 to TRBJ1-5; 7 bases align to TRBD1. The CDR3 contains 18 residues. Losses at the gene ends were 3 bases for V and 1 base for J; bases not matched to a gene: 12. The germline CDR1 and CDR2 sequences are SGHVS and FNYEAQ. CDR3 region: CASSFGTDHRPSNQPQHF. CDR3 bases: TGTGCCAGCAGCTTCGGGACAGACCACCGACCGAGCAATCAGCCCCAGCATTTT.

This clonotype was detected only a few times. This chain's CDR3 is CASSLERGGLGDTQYF. The CDR3 coding sequence is TGTGCCAGCAGCTTAGAGCGGGGGGGCCTGGGAGATACGCAGTATTTT. This sequence joins TRBV7-6 and TRBJ2-3; the match to TRBD2 covers 10 bases. Germline V gene data show CDR1 as SGHVS and CDR2 as FNYEAQ. The junction had 6 bases not matched to a gene; V was cut back by 1 base and J by 5 bases. The CDR3 spans 16 residues.

This chain links TRBV3-1 with TRBJ1-4, with 7 bases aligning to TRBD1. The J segment lost 4 bases and the V segment lost 1 base, leaving 3 bases of the junction unmatched. Germline CDR1 reads LGHDT; CDR2 reads YNNKEL (reference sequence). CDR3 length: 15 residues. The CDR3: CASSQGWDSNEKLFF. The CDR3 coding sequence is TGTGCCAGCAGCCAAGGGTGGGACAGTAATGAAAAACTGTTTTTT.

The chain employs TRBV2 and TRBJ2-6; 9 bases are a match to TRBD1. The CDR3 extends over 15 amino acids. Losses at the gene ends were 4 bases for V and 12 bases for J; bases not matched to a gene: 10. Germline CDR1 reads SNHLY; CDR2 reads FYNNEI. The CDR3 loop is CASSGQGVNDPVLTF. The CDR3 DNA follows: TGTGCCAGCAGTGGACAGGGGGTGAATGATCCCGTCCTGACTTTC.

V gene TRBV2 combines with J gene TRBJ1-5; D not resolved. Germline assignment: CDR1 SNHLY and CDR2 FYNNEI. The germline V and J ends were trimmed by 2 bases and 3 bases, with 8 bases remaining between them. The CDR3 has 14 amino acids. CDR3 region: CASSENRDNQPQHF. The CDR3 nucleotides are TGTGCCAGCAGTGAAAACAGAGACAATCAGCCCCAGCATTTT.

The chain employs TRBV12-5 and TRBJ1-2; the D gene is possibly TRBD1 (5 bases). Germline lookup yields CDR1 LGHNT and CDR2 FRNRAP. V was shortened by 5 bases and J by 6 bases, with 13 bases between the two germline ends. This CDR3 has 13 residues. The CDR3 region has the DNA TGTGCTAGTGGTCGCTTTGGGGGGAATGGCTACACCTTC. It specifies CASGRFGGNGYTF.

Details on this clonotype: Relative to the germline gene, one junction end is altered; a read error may explain this. V is TRBV24-1 and J is TRBJ2-1, with a tentative D call TRBD2 (6 bases). CDR3 length: 18 residues. CDR1 and CDR2 from the germline V gene are KGHDR and SFDVKD. The CDR3 coding sequence is TGTGCCACCAGTGATTCCTTAAAGGCGGGGAGCTCCTACGATGAGCAGTTCTTC. Translation gives CATSDSLKAGSSYDEQFF.

The chain uses TRBV29-1 and TRBJ2-1; D remains ambiguous. Between the trimmed V and J ends, which lost 2 bases and 5 bases, there was a span of 10 bases. The CDR3 length is 13 residues. Germline V lookup: CDR1 SQVTM, CDR2 ANQGSEA. The CDR3 DNA reads as TGCAGCGTTGAAAGAGACCTTCACAATGAGCAGTTCTTC. Protein: CSVERDLHNEQFF.

There are a few counts of this clonotype. The rearrangement links TRBV28 to TRBJ1-5, with D hard to call. Germline assignment: CDR1 MDHEN and CDR2 SYDVKM. The V gene lost 4 bases and the J gene lost 0 bases, with 10 bases spanning the gap. The CDR3 runs to 15 residues. The CDR3 DNA reads TGTGCCAGCAGTTCCCCGATTAATAGCAATCAGCCCCAGCATTTT. Protein product: CASSSPINSNQPQHF.

This clonotype was seen repeatedly, ten times or more. As DNA, the CDR3 is TGTGCCAGCAGTTTCAGGGTCCCCGGGGAGCTGTTTTTT. Its translation is CASSFRVPGELFF. V usage is TRBV28 and J usage is TRBJ2-2; TRBD1 might be the D (5 bases). The V end was cut by 3 bases, the J end by 6 bases, with 8 bases between. This CDR3 comprises 13 residues. The V gene's germline CDR1 is MDHEN and CDR2 SYDVKM.

This clonotype occurred many times. V and J are TRBV28 and TRBJ2-1; D remains ambiguous. The germline V gene encodes CDR1 MDHEN and CDR2 SYDVKM. Trimming removed 1 base from V and 3 bases from J, with 7 bases in between. This CDR3 has 14 amino acids. CDR3 nucleotide sequence: TGTGCCAGCAGTTTATCGCTGGGCTACAATGAGCAGTTCTTC. Its translation is CASSLSLGYNEQFF.

There are a few counts of this clonotype. CDR3 DNA: TGTGCCAGCAGCGTTAGAGACCACATGAACACTGAAGCTTTCTTT. The encoded protein is CASSVRDHMNTEAFF. The chain uses TRBV9 and TRBJ1-1, with D unresolved. This CDR3 region has 15 residues. Germline CDR1 and CDR2: SGDLS and YYNGEE. Trimming left V 2 bases short and J 0 bases short, with 11 bases between.

J is TRBJ1-2 and V is TRBV12-3 or TRBV12-4; D gene ambiguous. With 4 bases removed from V and 4 bases from J, the gap between germline ends came to 7 bases. This CDR3 comprises 12 residues. Here the CDR3 reads CASSYISYGYTF. The CDR3 DNA is TGTGCCAGCAGTTACATCTCCTATGGCTACACCTTC.

The chain joins TRBV6-6 to TRBJ2-1; TRBD1 agrees at 11 bases. Germline values: CDR1 MNHNY, CDR2 SVGAGI (reference sequence). The CDR3 covers 15 residues. The V and J ends lost 7 bases and 6 bases, in that order; junction bases with no gene match: 8. Here the CDR3 reads CASTWTGGVSNEQFF. The DNA of the CDR3 is TGTGCCAGCACCTGGACAGGGGGCGTCTCCAATGAGCAGTTCTTC.

This clonotype has ten or more counts. The J gene is TRBJ2-7, the V gene TRBV7-9, with TRBD1 identical over 8 bases. Germline V gene data show CDR1 as SEHNR and CDR2 as FQNEAQ (reference sequence). This CDR3 has 12 amino acids. J gave up 7 bases and V 3 bases, and 2 bases lay outside the gene matches. DNA of the CDR3: TGTGCCAGCAGCTTGGACAGGGATGAGCAGTACTTC. This sequence encodes CASSLDRDEQYF.

The rearrangement joins TRBV29-1 to TRBJ1-5, with D maybe TRBD1 (5 bases). Trimming left V 4 bases short and J 6 bases short, with 16 bases between. There are 14 residues in the CDR3. Germline CDR1 is SQVTM and CDR2 is ANQGSEA. This chain's CDR3 is CSVVVQAAGQPQHF. CDR3 nucleotides: TGCAGCGTTGTGGTACAGGCGGCGGGTCAGCCCCAGCATTTT.

This clonotype was seen repeatedly, ten times or more. The chain has TRBV7-9 and TRBJ2-1; D is ambiguous. Germline V gene lookup returns CDR1 SEHNR and CDR2 FQNEAQ (reference sequence). The CDR3 extends over 13 amino acids. V shed 4 bases and J shed 5 bases, with 9 bases lying between them. The CDR3 here is CASSYLTNNEQFF. The CDR3 region has the DNA TGTGCCAGCAGCTACCTGACCAACAATGAGCAGTTCTTC.

This clonotype has ten or more counts. The chain couples TRBV7-6 to TRBJ2-3; the match to TRBD2 covers 11 bases. This CDR3 region has 15 residues. CDR1 is SGHVS, CDR2 FNYEAQ, per germline. With 7 bases clipped from V and 6 bases from J, the junction kept 9 bases outside the gene matches. CDR3 in DNA: TGTGCCAGCACCTATAGCGGGGGGGCATCGGATACGCAGTATTTT. It specifies CASTYSGGASDTQYF.

The CDR3 loop is CASSSRFDREETQYF. The CDR3 coding sequence is TGTGCCAGCAGCTCCCGGTTCGATCGGGAAGAGACCCAGTACTTC. The rearrangement joins TRBV7-9 to TRBJ2-5, with D unresolved. The CDR3 totals 15 residues. V was pared by 4 bases and J by 3 bases, with 15 bases between. CDR1 and CDR2 (germline): SEHNR, FQNEAQ (reference sequence).

This clonotype was recorded many times. This CDR3 reads CASNLGRGAQETQYF. CDR3 nucleotides: TGTGCCAGCAACTTGGGGCGGGGGGCTCAAGAGACCCAGTACTTC. V gene TRBV7-9 combines with J gene TRBJ2-5; TRBD2 aligns across 8 bases. V lost 7 bases to trimming and J lost 2 bases; unmatched junction nucleotides: 9. The CDR3 totals 15 residues. CDR1 SEHNR and CDR2 FQNEAQ come from the germline V gene (reference sequence).

The sample holds many counts of this clonotype. This chain links TRBV28 with TRBJ1-1; D perhaps matches TRBD1 (5 bases). This CDR3 comprises 16 residues. CDR1 and CDR2 from the germline V gene are MDHEN and SYDVKM. V was shortened by 10 bases and J by 2 bases, with 23 bases between the two germline ends. The CDR3 DNA follows: TGTGCCACGATCGCCATACCGGGGCAGCTAAACACTGAAGCTTTCTTT. Its protein is CATIAIPGQLNTEAFF.

This clonotype was counted many times. The rearrangement links TRBV7-3 to TRBJ1-2; the match to TRBD1 covers 7 bases. Germline CDR1 is SGHTA and CDR2 is FQGTGA. CDR3 length: 12 amino acids. With V trimmed by 4 bases and J by 11 bases, 7 bases remained unmatched. The CDR3 coding sequence is TGTGCCAGCAGCTCCAACGACAGGGTGTACACCTTC. Translated, it gives CASSSNDRVYTF.

This chain uses TRBV20-1 with TRBJ2-7, with 7 bases matching TRBD2. V shed 0 bases and J 2 bases; nucleotides not matched to a gene: 4. Germline lookup yields CDR1 DFQATT and CDR2 SNEGSKA (reference sequence). This CDR3 spans 14 amino acids. CDR3 coding DNA: TGCAGTGCTAGAGATCGAGCGGGGACCTACGAGCAGTACTTC. It is translated as CSARDRAGTYEQYF.